A selection of T cell receptor beta chains follows, all from one sample in a study of Ad26.COV2.S vaccination and SARS-CoV-2 variants. Generated by immunoSEQ multiplex PCR, the TCRdb table keeps only in-frame clones and is missing some. The sample holds approximately 480,000 clones, around 88% seen once. The sample consisted of peripheral blood, taken in a trial of Ad26.COV2.S vaccine versus placebo. These TCRs come from a person aged 18-60 years who received the Ad26.COV2.S COVID-19 vaccine or a placebo. The CDR3 runs from the conserved cysteine through the conserved F or W. Fields, in order: V gene, J gene, clone size, D gene, CDR3 DNA, CDR3 protein. The D gene is left open where the match is weak. Only some rows state a clone size, as once, few, many or a class for expanded clones.

TRBV27	TRBJ1-1	-	-	TGTGCCAGCGGTAGGGGGGGGAACACTGAAGCTTTCTTT	CASGRGGNTEAFF
TRBV16	TRBJ1-3	-	TRBD1	TGTGCCAGCAGCCCGAGGCAGGGGGCCGGAAACACCATATATTTT	CASSPRQGAGNTIYF
TRBV7-6	TRBJ1-4	-	-	TGTGCCAGCAGCAGGACGGCGCTCTATGAAAAACTGTTTTTT	CASSRTALYEKLFF
TRBV29-1	TRBJ2-2	-	-	TGCAGCGTTGCAGGGAGGAGAACCGGGGAGCTGTTTTTT	CSVAGRRTGELFF
TRBV21-1	TRBJ2-7	-	-	TGTGCCGGCGCATTTTCAGGACTAGCGGAGGCCTACGAGCAGTACTTC	CAGAFSGLAEAYEQYF
TRBV4-2	TRBJ2-1	-	-	TGTGCCAGCAGCCTCCAGGGGGGCGGGAGCTCCTACAATGAGCAGTTCTTC	CASSLQGGGSSYNEQFF
TRBV27	TRBJ1-5	-	-	TGTGCCAGCAGTTTATCGGGGAGCCATCAGCCCCAGCATTTT	CASSLSGSHQPQHF
TRBV5-4	TRBJ2-2	-	-	TGTGCCAGCAGCTTGGTGGGGGGCACCGGGGAGCTGTTTTTT	CASSLVGGTGELFF
TRBV5-1	TRBJ1-2	-	-	TGCGCCAGCAGCTTGGGGCAGTCATCCTATGGCTACACCTTC	CASSLGQSSYGYTF
TRBV18	TRBJ1-1	-	-	TGTGCCAGCTCACCAAAAGGAGGACAGATGAACACTGAAGCTTTCTTT	CASSPKGGQMNTEAFF
TRBV7-9	TRBJ1-1	-	-	TGTGCCAGCAGCTTACAGACCCTGGGGGGAGCTTTCTTT	CASSLQTLGGAFF
TRBV5-1	TRBJ2-7	-	-	TGCGCCAGCAGCGCGGGGCAGGGGCGCCTCGAGCAGTACTTC	CASSAGQGRLEQYF
TRBV28	TRBJ2-3	few	-	TGTGCCAGCAGTTTAGAGGGGGTCACAGATACGCAGTATTTT	CASSLEGVTDTQYF
TRBV29-1	TRBJ2-3	-	-	TGCAGCGCCGGACGGTCCACAGATACGCAGTATTTT	CSAGRSTDTQYF
TRBV7-9	TRBJ2-1	-	-	TGTGCCAGCAGCGCTGCTAGCGCCGATGAGCAGTTCTTC	CASSAASADEQFF
TRBV4-3	TRBJ1-2	-	-	TGCGCCAGCAGCCAAGAGTGGGGTGAGGGCTATGGCTACACCTTC	CASSQEWGEGYGYTF
TRBV2	TRBJ1-5	-	-	TGTGCCAGCAGTGAAGAATGGGTGCAGGGCAGACAGCCCCAGCATTTT	CASSEEWVQGRQPQHF
TRBV6-5	TRBJ2-1	-	-	TGTGCCAGCAGTTATCAGGGCGAACCCTACAATGAGCAGTTCTTC	CASSYQGEPYNEQFF
TRBV4-2	TRBJ2-2	once	-	TGTGCCAGCAGCCGTCGGAGCGCCGGGGAGCTGTTTTTT	CASSRRSAGELFF
TRBV21-1	TRBJ1-5	-	-	TGTGCCAGCAGCACAACCAAACCGGGACCCGGAGCGGATAGCAATCAGCCCCAGCATTTT	CASSTTKPGPGADSNQPQHF
TRBV29-1	TRBJ1-2	-	-	TGCAGCGTTGATTTCCGGGCTTTCTCTGGCTACACCTTC	CSVDFRAFSGYTF
TRBV19	TRBJ1-6	-	-	TGTGCCAGTACCGGTCGTGGGATTTCCTATAATTCACCCCTCCACTTT	CASTGRGISYNSPLHF
TRBV7-9	TRBJ1-1	-	-	TGTGCCAGCAGCCCCCCGGGTCTGGAAGCTTTCTTT	CASSPPGLEAFF
TRBV11-2	TRBJ2-3	-	-	TGTGCCAGCAGCTTAGATGAGTTGACCACGCAGTATTTT	CASSLDELTTQYF
TRBV28	TRBJ1-1	-	-	TGTGCCAGCCTCGGGCTCCAAGCTTTCTTT	CASLGLQAFF
TRBV4-2	TRBJ2-1	once	TRBD2	TGTGCCAGCAGCCCTCGTGAGCGGGAGATTGGCAATGAGCAGTTCTTC	CASSPREREIGNEQFF
TRBV5-4	TRBJ2-7	-	TRBD2	TGTGCCAGCAGTCCCGGAGTAGCGGGAGCCCACGAGCAGTACTTC	CASSPGVAGAHEQYF
TRBV30	TRBJ2-2	-	-	TGTGCCTGGAGTCTGGGGGGAGGCGGGGAGCTGTTTTTT	CAWSLGGGGELFF
TRBV28	TRBJ2-7	many	TRBD1	TGTGCCATCCTATCCGGGACAGGGTCTGAGCAGTACTTC	CAILSGTGSEQYF
TRBV9	TRBJ1-6	-	TRBD1	TGTGCCAGCAGCGGACAGGGGGCTAATTCACCCCTCCACTTT	CASSGQGANSPLHF
TRBV18	TRBJ1-5	-	-	TGTGCCAGCTCCCCGGACGGAGATCAGCCCCAGCATTTT	CASSPDGDQPQHF
TRBV28	TRBJ2-1	-	-	TGTGCCAGCAGCGAGACAATGGGATTTTACAATGAGCAGTTCTTC	CASSETMGFYNEQFF
TRBV28	TRBJ2-7	once	-	TGTGCCAGCAGTTTAAACTACGAGCAGTACTTC	CASSLNYEQYF
TRBV19	TRBJ2-6	-	-	TGTGCCAGTAGCCGACATGAGATGTCCCGGTCTGGGGCCAACGTCCTGACTTTC	CASSRHEMSRSGANVLTF
TRBV7-2	TRBJ2-2	-	-	TGTGCCAGCAGCCCCGACCCGGGGGTCGGGGAGCTGTTTTTT	CASSPDPGVGELFF
TRBV7-2	TRBJ1-1	-	-	TGTGCCAGCAGCCCCGGGGGCGGACCAAACACTGAAGCTTTCTTT	CASSPGGGPNTEAFF
TRBV5-1	TRBJ2-5	-	-	TGCGCCAGCAGCTTACAGGGTCAAGAGACCCAGTACTTC	CASSLQGQETQYF
TRBV7-9	TRBJ1-4	-	-	TGTGCCAGCAGCCTAGGGACGGCAAATGAAAAACTGTTTTTT	CASSLGTANEKLFF
TRBV4-1	TRBJ2-7	-	TRBD1	TGCGCCAGCAGCGCGCGACAGGGACCCTACGAGCAGTACTTC	CASSARQGPYEQYF
TRBV29-1	TRBJ2-1	-	TRBD2	TGCAGCCTAGAGTTAACTAGCGGGAACATTGGGAATGAGCAGTTCTTC	CSLELTSGNIGNEQFF
TRBV27	TRBJ2-3	once	-	TGTGCCAGCAGTTTGGACCACGGCACAGATACGCAGTATTTT	CASSLDHGTDTQYF
TRBV4-1	TRBJ1-4	-	TRBD1	TGCGCCAGCAGCCAAGGGGACAGGGAGGAAGAAAAACTGTTTTTT	CASSQGDREEEKLFF
TRBV24-1	TRBJ2-5	-	-	TGTGCCACCAGTGATTACGGAGGGTCCTATTCAGAGACCCAGTACTTC	CATSDYGGSYSETQYF
TRBV10-3	TRBJ2-7	-	-	TGTGCCGCCCGGACAGCCGCCGGGTACGAGCAGTACTTC	CAARTAAGYEQYF
TRBV30	TRBJ2-5	-	-	TGTGCCTGGAGTGTACTTCTGGGACCAGGAGAGACCCAGTACTTC	CAWSVLLGPGETQYF